This T cell receptor beta chain was documented in a study of control samples from healthy donors and cancer patients. The CDR3 consists of 14 residues. Germline-derived CDR1 and CDR2 are SGHAT and FQDESV (reference sequence). V shed 6 bases and J 3 bases; nucleotides not matched to a gene: 7. The method was immunoSEQ multiplex PCR; TCRdb's version includes in-frame clones alone and lacks a portion of them. The table has about 100,000 clones, more than 85% seen once. Sample: blood. The V call is TRBV11-1, the J call TRBJ2-7; TRBD2 matches 8 bases. The source is a woman between 50 and 59 years old in good health. The CDR3 loop reads CASSRSGTSYEQYF. As DNA, the CDR3 is TGTGCCAGCAGTCGGTCCGGGACTAGCTACGAGCAGTACTTC. The entire variable domain, with the rest obtained from reference TRBV11-1 and TRBJ2-7, is as follows: EAEVAQSPRYKITEKSQAVAFWCDPISGHATLYWYRQILGQGPELLVQFQDESVVDDSQLPKDRFSAERLKGVDSTLKIQPAELGDSAMYLCASSRSGTSYEQYFGPGTRLTVT.